The source of this T cell receptor (beta chain) is a study of control samples from healthy donors and cancer patients. The data were produced by immunoSEQ multiplex PCR, yet TCRdb's version contains in-frame clones alone and is incomplete. The top ten clones hold more than 5% of a sample with tens of thousands of clones, 70% to 90% of them seen once. Germline values: CDR1 MNHNY, CDR2 SVGAGI (reference sequence). Trimming removed 3 bases at V and 5 bases at J, with 10 bases between. The CDR3 runs 13 residues. The sample consisted of blood. This clonotype was sampled from a woman aged 45-65 years in good health. V usage is TRBV6-6 and J usage is TRBJ1-1; D is ambiguous. The CDR3 is CASSYGIETEAFF. The CDR3, as DNA: TGTGCCAGCAGTTATGGGATAGAAACTGAAGCTTTCTTT.